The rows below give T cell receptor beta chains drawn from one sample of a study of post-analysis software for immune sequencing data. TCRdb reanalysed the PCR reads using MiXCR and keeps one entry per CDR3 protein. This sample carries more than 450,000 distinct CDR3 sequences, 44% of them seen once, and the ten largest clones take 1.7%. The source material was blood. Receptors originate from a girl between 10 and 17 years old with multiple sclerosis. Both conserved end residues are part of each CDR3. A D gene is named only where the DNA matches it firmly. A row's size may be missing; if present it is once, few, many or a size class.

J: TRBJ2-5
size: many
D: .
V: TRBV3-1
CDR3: CASSQGEETQYF
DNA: TGTGCCAGCAGCCAGGGAGAAGAGACCCAGTACTTC

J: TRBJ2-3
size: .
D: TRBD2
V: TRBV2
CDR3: CASGDYPVFTDTQYF
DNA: TGTGCCAGCGGGGACTATCCCGTGTTCACAGATACGCAGTATTTT

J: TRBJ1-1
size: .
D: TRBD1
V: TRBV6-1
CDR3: CASSEIDRGLNTEAFF
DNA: TGTGCCAGCAGTGAGATAGACAGGGGCTTGAACACTGAAGCTTTCTTT

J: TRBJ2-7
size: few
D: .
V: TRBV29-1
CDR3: CAAGYNEQYF
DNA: TGCGCCGCAGGGTACAATGAGCAGTACTTC

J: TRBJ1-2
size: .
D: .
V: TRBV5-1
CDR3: CASSLGGSPDGYTF
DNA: TGCGCCAGCAGTTTGGGGGGGAGCCCTGATGGCTACACCTTC

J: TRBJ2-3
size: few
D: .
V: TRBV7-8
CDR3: CASSLRRISTDTQYF
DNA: TGTGCCAGCAGCTTACGGCGGATTAGCACAGATACGCAGTATTTT

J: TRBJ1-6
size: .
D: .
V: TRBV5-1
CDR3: CASRQGLSPLHF
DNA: TGCGCCAGCAGACAGGGTCTTTCACCCCTCCACTTT

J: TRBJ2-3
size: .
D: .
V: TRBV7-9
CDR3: CASSSRPFSTDTQYF
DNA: TGTGCCAGCAGCTCCCGCCCATTTAGCACAGATACGCAGTATTTT

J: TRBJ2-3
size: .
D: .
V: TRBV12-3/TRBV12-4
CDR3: CASSLQPSGTDTQYF
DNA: TGTGCCAGCAGTTTACAACCTTCTGGCACAGATACGCAGTATTTT

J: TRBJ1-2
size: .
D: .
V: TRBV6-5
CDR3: CAGSYSSYQGNYGYTF
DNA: TGTGCCGGCAGTTACTCGAGCTATCAGGGGAACTATGGCTACACCTTC

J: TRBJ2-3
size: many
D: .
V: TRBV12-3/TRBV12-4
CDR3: CASSLGSSTDTQYF
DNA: TGTGCCAGCAGTTTGGGTAGTTCCACAGATACGCAGTATTTT

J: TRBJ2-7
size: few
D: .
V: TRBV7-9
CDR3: CASSLQRLTDEQYF
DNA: TGTGCCAGCAGCTTACAGCGGCTAACCGACGAGCAGTACTTC

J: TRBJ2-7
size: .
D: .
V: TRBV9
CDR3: CASSFYLGAYYEQYF
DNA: TGTGCCAGCAGCTTTTACCTGGGAGCCTACTACGAGCAGTACTTC

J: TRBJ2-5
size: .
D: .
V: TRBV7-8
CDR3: CASSLKERWTQYF
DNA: TGTGCCAGCAGCTTAAAGGAACGGTGGACCCAGTACTTC

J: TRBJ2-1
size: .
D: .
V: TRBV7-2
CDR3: CASSLARDDNEQFF
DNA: TGTGCCAGCAGCTTAGCACGAGATGACAATGAGCAGTTCTTC

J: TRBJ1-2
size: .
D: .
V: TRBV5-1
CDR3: CASSRGRPYGYTF
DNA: TGCGCCAGCAGCCGTGGCAGGCCCTATGGCTACACCTTC

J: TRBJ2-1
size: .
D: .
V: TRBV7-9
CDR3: CASSWEQGGEQFF
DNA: TGTGCCAGCAGCTGGGAACAGGGAGGTGAGCAGTTCTTC

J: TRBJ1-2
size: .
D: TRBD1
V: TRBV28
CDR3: CASRDRGQVYGYTF
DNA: TGTGCCAGCAGGGACAGGGGGCAGGTCTATGGCTACACCTTC

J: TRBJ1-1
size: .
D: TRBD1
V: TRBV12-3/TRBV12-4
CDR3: CASSSLDRARTEAFF
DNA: TGTGCCAGCAGTTCATTGGACAGGGCCCGGACTGAAGCTTTCTTT

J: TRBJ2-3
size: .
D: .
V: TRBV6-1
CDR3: CASSERGRVTDTQYF
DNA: TGTGCCAGCAGTGAACGCGGGCGTGTCACAGATACGCAGTATTTT

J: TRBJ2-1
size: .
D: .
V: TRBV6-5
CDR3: CASSYSSTWEQFF
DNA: TGTGCCAGCAGTTACTCGTCGACTTGGGAGCAGTTCTTC

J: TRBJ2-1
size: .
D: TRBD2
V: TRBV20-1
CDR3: CSATGTSGFYNEQFF
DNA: TGCAGTGCAACCGGGACTAGCGGATTCTACAATGAGCAGTTCTTC